These 25 T cell receptor beta chains share one sample of origin, sequenced in a study of blood T cell repertoires in COVID-19. Using immunoSEQ multiplex PCR, the repertoire was profiled, and TCRdb retains in-frame clones only, with some absent. The sample records over 50,000 clones, 91% being singletons. Sequenced: peripheral blood. The receptors come from a man aged 50 to 59 with active COVID-19.

The chain employs TRBV18 and TRBJ2-7; TRBD2 matches 13 bases. V lost 2 bases to trimming and J lost 3 bases; unmatched junction nucleotides: 1. The CDR3 is made up of 15 amino acids. Looked up from germline, CDR1 is KGHSH and CDR2 is LQKENI. The CDR3 here is CASSPRLAGGYEQYF. In DNA, the CDR3 is TGTGCCAGCTCACCAAGACTAGCGGGAGGCTACGAGCAGTACTTC.

The chain employs TRBV2 and TRBJ1-2, with D perhaps matching TRBD1 (5 bases). Germline CDR1 and CDR2: SNHLY and FYNNEI. V was shortened by 8 bases and J by 6 bases, with 16 bases between the two germline ends. This CDR3 region has 13 residues. The CDR3 nucleotides are TGTGCCAGCGTAGACAGTTCTGCCAATGGCTACACCTTC. It translates to CASVDSSANGYTF.

The chain employs TRBV23-1 and TRBJ1-6; the match to TRBD1 covers 8 bases. TRBV23-1 has ORF status, its function being uncertain. V dropped 8 bases and J dropped 7; count of bases not matched to a gene: 10. The CDR3 sequence is 15 residues long. The CDR3 region has the DNA TGCGCCAGCCCCCCCAGGACAGGGAGGAATTCACCCCTCCACTTT. Protein: CASPPRTGRNSPLHF.

This clone was picked up a small number of times. The rearrangement joins TRBV4-1 to TRBJ2-7; 7 bases line up with TRBD2. Per the germline V gene, CDR1 is MGHRA and CDR2 is YSYEKL. The length of the CDR3 is 15 residues. The V segment lost 4 bases and the J segment 1 base; nucleotides outside the gene matches: 7. The CDR3 region is CASSLRLAGSYEQYF. The CDR3 nucleotides read TGCGCCAGCAGCCTCCGACTAGCCGGTTCCTACGAGCAGTACTTC.

The chain uses TRBV25-1 and TRBJ2-1, with 7 bases matching TRBD2. J lost 4 bases, V lost 3 bases, and 12 bases had no gene match. Germline-derived CDR1 and CDR2 are MGHDK and SYGVNS. This CDR3 is 17 amino acids long. The chain's CDR3 is CASSDVCPAGHYNEQFF. The CDR3 nucleotides read TGTGCCAGCAGTGATGTTTGCCCAGCGGGGCATTACAATGAGCAGTTCTTC.

This rearrangement joins TRBV4-2 to TRBJ1-2; TRBD1 aligns across 9 bases. In germline, CDR1 is LGHNA, CDR2 YNFKEQ. This CDR3 is built from 14 residues. V trimming: 4 bases; J trimming: 8 bases; junction bases outside the gene matches: 8. CDR3 in DNA: TGTGCCAGCAGCCCGACAGGGGGTAGAGACGGCTACACCTTC. As protein: CASSPTGGRDGYTF.

CDR3 sequence: CASSAGNSGANVLTF. The CDR3 bases are TGTGCCAGCAGCGCGGGAAACTCTGGGGCCAACGTCCTGACTTTC. This chain links TRBV9 with TRBJ2-6; weak D call: TRBD2 (5 bases). V was shortened by 3 bases and J by 0 bases, with 7 bases between the two germline ends. Germline loops: CDR1 SGDLS, CDR2 YYNGEE. The CDR3 has 15 amino acids.

This chain joins TRBV5-6 and TRBJ2-3, with D perhaps TRBD2 (5 bases). CDR3 length: 15 amino acids. In germline, CDR1 is SGHDT, CDR2 YYEEEE. V gave up 4 bases and J gave up 0 bases, with 12 bases separating them. As DNA, the CDR3 is TGTGCCAGCAGCCCGTGGCGCGGGAGCACAGATACGCAGTATTTT. Translation gives CASSPWRGSTDTQYF.

The rearrangement links TRBV3-1 (or the pseudogene TRBV3-2) to TRBJ2-7; 8 nucleotides agree with TRBD2. Trimming at V came to 10 bases and at J to 3 bases, leaving 11 bases not matched to a gene. The CDR3 sequence is 14 residues long. Germline V gives CDR1 LGHDT, CDR2 YNNKEL (reference sequence). Here the CDR3 reads CAIYRTSIHYEQYF. CDR3 bases: TGTGCCATCTATAGGACTAGCATACACTACGAGCAGTACTTC.

This chain uses TRBV29-1 with TRBJ2-7; D perhaps matches TRBD1 (5 bases). V lost 6 bases to trimming and J lost 3 bases, with 9 bases between them. Looked up from germline, CDR1 is SQVTM and CDR2 is ANQGSEA. The CDR3 is made up of 11 amino acids. The CDR3 DNA reads as TGCAGCGTGTGGACAAACTACGAGCAGTACTTC. It translates to CSVWTNYEQYF.

The chain has TRBV6-6 and TRBJ2-7; 9 bases match TRBD2. This CDR3 is built from 14 residues. V dropped 6 bases and J dropped 5; count of bases not matched to a gene: 8. Germline CDR1 reads MNHNY; CDR2 reads SVGAGI (reference sequence). The CDR3 loop is CASSTVAGAHEQYF. In nucleotides, the CDR3 is TGTGCCAGCAGCACGGTAGCGGGAGCCCACGAGCAGTACTTC.

The chain joins TRBV19 to TRBJ1-4, with D perhaps TRBD1 (6 bases). CDR1 LNHDA and CDR2 SQIVND come from the germline V gene (reference sequence). This CDR3 is 15 amino acids long. Trimming removed 4 bases at V and 5 bases at J, with 14 bases between. The CDR3 protein is CASSSTGTPNEKLFF. The CDR3 DNA reads TGTGCCAGTAGTAGCACCGGGACACCGAATGAAAAACTGTTTTTT.

The chain recombines TRBV15 with TRBJ1-6; weak D call: TRBD1 (6 bases). V was trimmed by 0 bases and J by 12 bases, leaving 18 bases between them. Germline V lookup: CDR1 LNHNV, CDR2 YYDKDF (reference sequence). CDR3 length equals 16 residues. The CDR3 loop is CATSRENLGAGQPLHF. CDR3 DNA sequence: TGTGCCACCAGCAGAGAGAACTTGGGGGCAGGCCAACCCCTCCACTTT.

This chain joins TRBV6-6 and TRBJ2-2; 8 nucleotides match TRBD1. CDR1 is MNHNY and CDR2 is SVGAGI in the germline V gene (reference sequence). CDR3 length: 16 amino acids. With 6 bases clipped from V and 4 bases from J, the junction kept 10 bases outside the gene matches. CDR3 amino acids: CASRHPGQATTGELFF. The DNA for the CDR3 is TGTGCCAGCAGACACCCGGGACAGGCGACCACCGGGGAGCTGTTTTTT.

The sample holds a few counts of this clone. This sequence joins TRBV7-2 and TRBJ2-7; D gene unclear. Trimming removed 5 bases from V and 0 bases from J, with 5 bases in between. This CDR3 comprises 12 residues. Germline CDR1 is SGHTA and CDR2 is FQGNSA. CDR3 nucleotide sequence: TGTGCCAGCAGCCGAGCCTCCTACGAGCAGTACTTC. Amino acid sequence: CASSRASYEQYF.

The gene calls are TRBV7-6 and TRBJ1-2, with TRBD1 matching 7 bases. CDR3 length: 15 residues. Germline trimming cut 5 bases from V and 1 base from J; bases unmatched to any gene: 7. Germline V lookup: CDR1 SGHVS, CDR2 FNYEAQ. In nucleotides, the CDR3 is TGTGCCAGCAGCCCCCGCGCAGGGGGTAACTATGGCTACACCTTC. It codes for CASSPRAGGNYGYTF.

The chain has TRBV19 and TRBJ1-4, with D perhaps TRBD1 (5 bases). This CDR3 region has 12 residues. V gave up 9 bases and J gave up 3 bases, with 8 bases separating them. CDR1 and CDR2 from the germline V gene are LNHDA and SQIVND (reference sequence). The CDR3 nucleotides are TGTGCCAGCGGACACCCTAATGAAAAACTGTTTTTT. This gives the protein CASGHPNEKLFF.

The rearrangement joins TRBV12-3 or TRBV12-4 to TRBJ2-1; the match to TRBD2 covers 8 bases. This CDR3 has 13 residues. J was trimmed by 11 bases and V by 3 bases; bases with no gene match: 6. DNA of the CDR3: TGTGCCAGCAGTTTGACGGGAGGGGGGCAGCAGTTCTTC. It translates to CASSLTGGGQQFF.

V gene TRBV6-5 combines with J gene TRBJ1-2; D may be TRBD1 (6 bases). CDR3 length equals 13 residues. Looked up from germline, CDR1 is MNHEY and CDR2 is SVGAGI. The germline V and J ends were trimmed by 6 bases and 8 bases, with 16 bases remaining between them. The chain's CDR3 is CASSDRPASGYTF. In DNA form, the CDR3 reads TGTGCCAGCAGCGACAGGCCTGCCAGCGGCTACACCTTC.

The chain employs TRBV10-3 and TRBJ2-3; 13 bases match TRBD2. In germline, CDR1 is ENHRY, CDR2 SYGVKD. The CDR3 consists of 17 residues. The V gene end was trimmed by 2 bases and the J gene end by 7 bases; junction bases not matched to a gene: 9. The CDR3 here is CAISEDSRTSGRNTQYF. The CDR3 DNA is TGTGCCATCAGTGAGGACTCGAGGACTAGCGGGAGAAATACGCAGTATTTT.

This chain joins TRBV6-5 and TRBJ1-5, with D possibly matching TRBD1 (5 bases). The ends were cut back, 8 bases at V and 7 bases at J, with 9 bases in the middle. Per germline, CDR1 MNHEY and CDR2 SVGAGI. The CDR3 totals 11 residues. Written as DNA, the CDR3 is TGTGCCAGCGGGGCGAGGCAGCCCCAGCATTTT. Its translation: CASGARQPQHF.

This chain uses TRBV19 with TRBJ2-1; D is perhaps TRBD2 (5 bases). The CDR3 loop spans 15 amino acids. From germline, CDR1 is LNHDA and CDR2 SQIVND (reference sequence). Deletions cut 1 base from V and 10 bases from J, with 17 bases between. CDR3 protein: CASSIARVLRSEQFF. The CDR3 nucleotides read TGTGCCAGTAGTATAGCGAGGGTTCTTCGTTCCGAGCAGTTCTTC.

The chain joins TRBV11-2 to TRBJ2-2; D is perhaps TRBD2 (6 bases). CDR1 is SGHAT, CDR2 FQNNGV, per germline. There are 15 residues in the CDR3. V dropped 2 bases and J dropped 2 bases, with 9 bases sitting between them. The chain's CDR3 is CASSLTGANTGELFF. The CDR3 bases are TGTGCCAGCAGCTTAACGGGAGCAAACACCGGGGAGCTGTTTTTT.

The chain recombines TRBV5-1 with TRBJ2-5; TRBD1 matches at 7 bases. Germline CDR1 reads SGHRS; CDR2 reads YFSETQ. Trimming at V came to 4 bases and at J to 5 bases, leaving 11 bases not matched to a gene. CDR3 length: 15 residues. CDR3 sequence: CASSLALDRAETQYF. The CDR3 bases are TGCGCCAGCAGCCTAGCTCTTGACAGGGCGGAGACCCAGTACTTC.

The J gene is TRBJ2-2, the V gene TRBV27; no clear D gene. Deletions cut 3 bases from V and 4 bases from J, with 6 bases between. The CDR3 is 13 residues long. Germline assignment: CDR1 MNHEY and CDR2 SMNVEV (reference sequence). CDR3 loop: CASSFSRTGELFF. In nucleotides, the CDR3 is TGTGCCAGCAGTTTTAGTCGCACCGGGGAGCTGTTTTTT.